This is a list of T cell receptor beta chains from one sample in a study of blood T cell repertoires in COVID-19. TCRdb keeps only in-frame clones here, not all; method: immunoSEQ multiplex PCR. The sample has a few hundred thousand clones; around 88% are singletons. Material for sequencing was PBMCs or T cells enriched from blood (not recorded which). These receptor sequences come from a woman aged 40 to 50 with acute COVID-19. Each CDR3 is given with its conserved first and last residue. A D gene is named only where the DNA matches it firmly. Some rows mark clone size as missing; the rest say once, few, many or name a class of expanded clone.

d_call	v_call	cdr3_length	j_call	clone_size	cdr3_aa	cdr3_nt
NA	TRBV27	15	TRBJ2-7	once	CATQNQTGHPYEQYF	TGTGCCACCCAGAACCAGACAGGACACCCCTACGAGCAGTACTTC
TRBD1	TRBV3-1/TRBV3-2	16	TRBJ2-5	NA	CASSQELGTGGETQYF	TGTGCCAGCAGCCAAGAGCTTGGGACAGGGGGAGAGACCCAGTACTTC
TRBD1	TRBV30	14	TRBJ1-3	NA	CAWSAQGARNTIYF	TGTGCCTGGAGTGCCCAGGGGGCAAGAAACACCATATATTTT
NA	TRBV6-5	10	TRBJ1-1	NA	CASISTEAFF	TGTGCCAGCATATCCACTGAAGCTTTCTTT
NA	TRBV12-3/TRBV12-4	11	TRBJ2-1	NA	CASSAGHEQFF	TGTGCCAGCAGTGCGGGGCATGAGCAGTTCTTC
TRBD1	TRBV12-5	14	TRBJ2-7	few	CASAPDRGGYEQYF	TGTGCTAGTGCCCCGGACAGGGGGGGATACGAGCAGTACTTC
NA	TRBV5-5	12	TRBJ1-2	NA	CASGKTGLGYTF	TGTGCCAGCGGCAAAACAGGGTTAGGCTACACCTTC
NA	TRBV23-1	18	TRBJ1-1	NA	CASSAGRGARGLNTEAFF	TGCGCCAGCAGCGCCGGACGGGGGGCGCGAGGCTTGAACACTGAAGCTTTCTTT
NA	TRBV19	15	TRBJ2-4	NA	CASTQGGFSKNIQYF	TGTGCCAGTACCCAGGGTGGATTTAGCAAAAACATTCAGTACTTC
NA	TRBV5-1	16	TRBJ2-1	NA	CASSLDSGSSYNEQFF	TGCGCCAGCAGCTTAGATTCAGGAAGCTCCTACAATGAGCAGTTCTTC
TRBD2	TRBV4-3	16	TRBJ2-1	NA	CASSQSTSGVYNEQFF	TGCGCCAGCAGCCAATCAACTAGCGGGGTTTACAATGAGCAGTTCTTC
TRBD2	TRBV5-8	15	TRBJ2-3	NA	CASSLTSGRLGTQYF	TGTGCCAGCAGCTTGACTAGCGGGAGATTAGGTACGCAGTATTTT
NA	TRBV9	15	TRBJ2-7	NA	CASSKTSWGSGEQYF	TGTGCCAGCAGCAAGACTAGTTGGGGGTCGGGCGAGCAGTACTTC
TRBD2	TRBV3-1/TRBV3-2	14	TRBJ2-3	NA	CASSLAGVTDTQYF	TGTGCCAGCAGCTTAGCGGGGGTCACAGATACGCAGTATTTT
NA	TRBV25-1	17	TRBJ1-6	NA	CASSVGGGGAYNSPLHF	TGTGCCAGCAGCGTTGGGGGGGGAGGTGCCTATAATTCACCCCTCCACTTT
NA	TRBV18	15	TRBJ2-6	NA	CASSSGSSGANVLTF	TGTGCCAGCTCATCGGGGAGCTCTGGGGCCAACGTCCTGACTTTC
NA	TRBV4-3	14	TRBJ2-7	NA	CASSHPGGGYEQYF	TGCGCCAGCAGCCACCCTGGGGGCGGATACGAGCAGTACTTC
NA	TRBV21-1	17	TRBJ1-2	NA	CASSSDNRDHLNYGYTF	TGTGCCAGCAGCTCGGATAACAGGGACCATCTTAACTATGGCTACACCTTC